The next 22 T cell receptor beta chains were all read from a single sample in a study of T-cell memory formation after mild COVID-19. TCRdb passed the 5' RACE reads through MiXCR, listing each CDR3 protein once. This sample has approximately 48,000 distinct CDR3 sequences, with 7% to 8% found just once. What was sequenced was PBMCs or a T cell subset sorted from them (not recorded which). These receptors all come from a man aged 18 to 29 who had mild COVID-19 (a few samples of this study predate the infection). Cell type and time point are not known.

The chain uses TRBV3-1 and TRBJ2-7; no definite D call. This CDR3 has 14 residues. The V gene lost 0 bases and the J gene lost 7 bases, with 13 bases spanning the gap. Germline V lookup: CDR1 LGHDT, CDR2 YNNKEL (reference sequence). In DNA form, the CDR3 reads TGTGCCAGCAGCCAAGATCGGCACGAAATGGAGCAGTACTTC. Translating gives CASSQDRHEMEQYF.

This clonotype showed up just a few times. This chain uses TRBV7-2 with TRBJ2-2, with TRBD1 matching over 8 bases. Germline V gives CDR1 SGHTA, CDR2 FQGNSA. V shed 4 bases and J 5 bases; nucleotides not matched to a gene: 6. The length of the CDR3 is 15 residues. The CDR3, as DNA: TGTGCCAGCAGCTACCAGGGGGCTCGGACCGGGGAGCTGTTTTTT. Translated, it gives CASSYQGARTGELFF.

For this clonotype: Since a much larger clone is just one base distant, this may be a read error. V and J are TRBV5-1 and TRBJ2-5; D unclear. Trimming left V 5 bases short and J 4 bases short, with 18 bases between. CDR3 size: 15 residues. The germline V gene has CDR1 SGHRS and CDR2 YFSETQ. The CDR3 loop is CASRSRSRSVETQYF. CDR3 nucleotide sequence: TGCGCCAGCAGATCCAGGTCCCGGTCCGTAGAGACCCAGTACTTC.

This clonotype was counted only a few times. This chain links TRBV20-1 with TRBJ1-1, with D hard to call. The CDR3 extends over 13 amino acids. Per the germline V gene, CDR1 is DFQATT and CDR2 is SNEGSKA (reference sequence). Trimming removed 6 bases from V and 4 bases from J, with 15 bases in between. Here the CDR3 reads CSARFRIGTEAFF. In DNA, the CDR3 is TGCAGTGCGCGCTTTAGGATCGGCACTGAAGCTTTCTTT.

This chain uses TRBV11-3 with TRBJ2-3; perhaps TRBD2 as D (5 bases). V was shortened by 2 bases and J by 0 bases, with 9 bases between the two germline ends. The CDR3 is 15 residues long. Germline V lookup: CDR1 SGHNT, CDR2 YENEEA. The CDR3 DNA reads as TGTGCCAGCAGCTTACGAGGGATCAGCACAGATACGCAGTATTTT. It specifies CASSLRGISTDTQYF. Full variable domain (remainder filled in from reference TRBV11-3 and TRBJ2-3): EAGVVQSPRYKIIEKKQPVAFWCNPISGHNTLYWYLQNLGQGPELLIRYENEEAVDDSQLPKDRFSAERLKGVDSTLKIQPAELGDSAVYLCASSLRGISTDTQYFGPGTRLTVL.

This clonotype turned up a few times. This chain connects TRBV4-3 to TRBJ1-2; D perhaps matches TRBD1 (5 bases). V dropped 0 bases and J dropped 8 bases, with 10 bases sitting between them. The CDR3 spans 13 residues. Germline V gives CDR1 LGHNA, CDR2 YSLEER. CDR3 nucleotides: TGCGCCAGCAGCCAAGAGCAGGGTTTGGGCTACACCTTC. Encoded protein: CASSQEQGLGYTF.

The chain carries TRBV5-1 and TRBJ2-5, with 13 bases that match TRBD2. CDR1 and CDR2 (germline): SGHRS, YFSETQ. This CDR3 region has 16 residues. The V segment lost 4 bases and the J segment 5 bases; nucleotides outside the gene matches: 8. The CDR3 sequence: CASSTGTSGAGETQYF. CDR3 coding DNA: TGCGCCAGCAGCACCGGGACTAGCGGGGCCGGGGAGACCCAGTACTTC.

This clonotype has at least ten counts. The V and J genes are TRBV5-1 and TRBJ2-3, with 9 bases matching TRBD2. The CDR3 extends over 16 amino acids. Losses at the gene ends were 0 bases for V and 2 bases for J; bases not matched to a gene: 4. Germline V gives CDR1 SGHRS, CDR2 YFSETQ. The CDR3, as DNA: TGCGCCAGCAGCTTGGGGGCTAGCGGGGTCACAGATACGCAGTATTTT. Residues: CASSLGASGVTDTQYF.

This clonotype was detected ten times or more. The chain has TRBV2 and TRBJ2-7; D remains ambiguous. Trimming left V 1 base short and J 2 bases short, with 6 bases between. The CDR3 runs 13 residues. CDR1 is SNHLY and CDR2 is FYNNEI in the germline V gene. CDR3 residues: CASSEGQTYEQYV. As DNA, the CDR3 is TGTGCCAGCAGTGAAGGTCAGACCTACGAGCAGTACGTC.

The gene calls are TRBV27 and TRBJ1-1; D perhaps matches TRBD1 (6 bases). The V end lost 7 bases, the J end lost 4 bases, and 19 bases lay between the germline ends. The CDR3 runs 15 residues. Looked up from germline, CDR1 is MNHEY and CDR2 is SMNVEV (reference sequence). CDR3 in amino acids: CASTPAVGGSTEAFF. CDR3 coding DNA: TGTGCCAGCACCCCCGCCGTGGGGGGCTCCACTGAAGCTTTCTTT.

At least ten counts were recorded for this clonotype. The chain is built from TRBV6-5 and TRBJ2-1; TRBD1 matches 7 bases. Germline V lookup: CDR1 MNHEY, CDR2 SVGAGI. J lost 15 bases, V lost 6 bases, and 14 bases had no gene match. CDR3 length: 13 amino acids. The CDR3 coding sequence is TGTGCCAGCAGGAACCGACAGGGCGGTTCGGGGTTCTTC. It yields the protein CASRNRQGGSGFF.

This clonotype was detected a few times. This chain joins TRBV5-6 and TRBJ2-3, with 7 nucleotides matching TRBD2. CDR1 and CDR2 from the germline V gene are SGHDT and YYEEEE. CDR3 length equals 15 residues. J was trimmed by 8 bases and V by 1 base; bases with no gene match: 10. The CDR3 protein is CASSLSGGELGTQYF. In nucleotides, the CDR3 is TGTGCCAGCAGCTTGAGTGGGGGGGAATTGGGTACGCAGTATTTT.

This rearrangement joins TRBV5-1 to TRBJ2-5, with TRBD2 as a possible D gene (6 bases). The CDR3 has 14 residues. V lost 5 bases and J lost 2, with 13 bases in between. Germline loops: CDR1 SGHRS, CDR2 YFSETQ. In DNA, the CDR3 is TGCGCCAGCAGTAGCACCGGGGGACAAGAGACCCAGTACTTC. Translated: CASSSTGGQETQYF.

This CDR3 is CASSSFHRVHEQFF. CDR3 coding DNA: TGTGCCAGCAGTTCCTTTCACAGGGTACATGAGCAGTTCTTC. The genes are TRBV6-5 and TRBJ2-1, with D possibly matching TRBD1 (6 bases). V was shortened by 4 bases and J by 8 bases, with 15 bases between the two germline ends. Per germline, CDR1 MNHEY and CDR2 SVGAGI. CDR3 length: 14 amino acids.

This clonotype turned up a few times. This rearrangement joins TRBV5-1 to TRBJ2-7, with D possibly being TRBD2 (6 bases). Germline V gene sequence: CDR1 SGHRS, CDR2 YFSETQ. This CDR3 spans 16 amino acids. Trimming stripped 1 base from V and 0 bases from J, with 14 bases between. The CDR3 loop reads CASSLRRGDSSYEQYF. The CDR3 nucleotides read TGCGCCAGCAGCTTGAGGCGGGGAGATAGCTCCTACGAGCAGTACTTC.

The CDR3 nucleotides are TGTGCCAGCACAAAAAGTGGGGCGGGGAGCCAAGAGACCCAGTACTTC. Residues: CASTKSGAGSQETQYF. J is TRBJ2-5 and V is TRBV9, with a weak D call TRBD2 (6 bases). CDR3 size: 16 residues. Germline V lookup: CDR1 SGDLS, CDR2 YYNGEE. Trimming shortened V by 6 bases and J by 1 base, and 19 bases separated the two germline ends. The full variable domain, with the rest looked up from reference TRBV9 and TRBJ2-5, is DSGVTQTPKHLITATGQRVTLRCSPRSGDLSVYWYQQSLDQGLQFLIQYYNGEERAKGNILERFSAQQFPDLHSELNLSSLELGDSALYFCASTKSGAGSQETQYFGPGTRLLVL.

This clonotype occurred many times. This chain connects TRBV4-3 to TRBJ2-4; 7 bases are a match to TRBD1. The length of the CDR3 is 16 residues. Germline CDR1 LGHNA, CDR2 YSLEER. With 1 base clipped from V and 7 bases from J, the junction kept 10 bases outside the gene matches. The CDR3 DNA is TGCGCCAGCAGCCAAGGTCGGACAGGAAGGGGGAACATTCAGTACTTC. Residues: CASSQGRTGRGNIQYF.

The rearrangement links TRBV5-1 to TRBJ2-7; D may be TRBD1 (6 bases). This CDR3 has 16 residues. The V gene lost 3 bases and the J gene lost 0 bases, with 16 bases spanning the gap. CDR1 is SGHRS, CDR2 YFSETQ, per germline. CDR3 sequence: CASSSSAGTLSYEQYF. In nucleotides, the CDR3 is TGCGCCAGCAGCTCCTCGGCCGGGACACTCTCCTACGAGCAGTACTTC.

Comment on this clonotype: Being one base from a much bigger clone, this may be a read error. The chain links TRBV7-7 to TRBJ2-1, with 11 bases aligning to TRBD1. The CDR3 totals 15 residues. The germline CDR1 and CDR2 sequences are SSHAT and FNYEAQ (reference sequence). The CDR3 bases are TGTGCTAGCTGCTTGGGACAGGGGGCCTACAATGAGCAGTTCTTC. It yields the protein CASCLGQGAYNEQFF.

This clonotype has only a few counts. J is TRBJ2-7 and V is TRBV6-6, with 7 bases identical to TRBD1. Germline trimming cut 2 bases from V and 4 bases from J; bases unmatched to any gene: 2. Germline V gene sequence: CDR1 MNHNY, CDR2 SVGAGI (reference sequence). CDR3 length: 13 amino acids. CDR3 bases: TGTGCCAGCAGTTACGCGGACAGGTACGAGCAGTACGTC. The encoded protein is CASSYADRYEQYV.

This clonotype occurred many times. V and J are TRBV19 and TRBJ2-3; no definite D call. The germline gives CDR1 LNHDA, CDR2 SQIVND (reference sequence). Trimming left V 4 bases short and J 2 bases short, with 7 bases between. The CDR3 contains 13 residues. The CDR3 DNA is TGTGCCAGTAGTAGGGTAACCACAGATACGCAGTATTTT. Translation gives CASSRVTTDTQYF.

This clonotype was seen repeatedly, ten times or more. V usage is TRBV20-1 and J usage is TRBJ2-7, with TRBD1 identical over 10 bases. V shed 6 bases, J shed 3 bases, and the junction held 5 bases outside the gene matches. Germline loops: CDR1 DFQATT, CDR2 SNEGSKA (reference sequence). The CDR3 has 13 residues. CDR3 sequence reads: CSAPTGGLYEQYF. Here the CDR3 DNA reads TGCAGTGCCCCGACAGGGGGCCTCTACGAGCAGTACTTC.